The text below deals with one T cell receptor beta chain. The target antigen is unknown. RNA, at about 0.45 to 1 ug, was reverse transcribed with random hexamers. An immunoSEQ multiplex PCR amplified TCR beta CDR3 over 54 Vbeta and 13 Jbeta. Via MiXCR, TCRdb re-called the immunoSEQ multiplex PCR reads, giving one row per CDR3 protein. The table has more than 150,000 distinct CDR3 sequences, 90% to 96% seen once. This sample stems from a study of CD8 T cells in Susac syndrome. Study as a whole: Patients with Susac syndrome who were sequenced included six with active disease and eight or nine in remission. Patients with Susac syndrome were therapy-naive, taking corticosteroids, with some also receiving intravenous immunoglobulin, or taking intravenous immunoglobulin alone at the time their blood was drawn. Study outcomes and limitations: Susac syndrome CD4+ T cell repertoires showed no clonal expansion.

Germline loops: CDR1 MNHEY, CDR2 SVGEGT. Losses at the gene ends were 6 bases for V and 6 bases for J; bases not matched to a gene: 12. CDR3 size: 16 residues. The sample consisted of CD4+ T cells from PBMCs. J is TRBJ2-3 and V is TRBV6-2 or TRBV6-3; TRBD2 matches 10 bases. The TCR originated in a human donor with Susac syndrome. The CDR3 sequence: CASRDGLAVPTDTQYF. The CDR3 DNA reads as TGTGCCAGCAGGGACGGACTAGCGGTACCTACGGATACGCAGTATTTT.